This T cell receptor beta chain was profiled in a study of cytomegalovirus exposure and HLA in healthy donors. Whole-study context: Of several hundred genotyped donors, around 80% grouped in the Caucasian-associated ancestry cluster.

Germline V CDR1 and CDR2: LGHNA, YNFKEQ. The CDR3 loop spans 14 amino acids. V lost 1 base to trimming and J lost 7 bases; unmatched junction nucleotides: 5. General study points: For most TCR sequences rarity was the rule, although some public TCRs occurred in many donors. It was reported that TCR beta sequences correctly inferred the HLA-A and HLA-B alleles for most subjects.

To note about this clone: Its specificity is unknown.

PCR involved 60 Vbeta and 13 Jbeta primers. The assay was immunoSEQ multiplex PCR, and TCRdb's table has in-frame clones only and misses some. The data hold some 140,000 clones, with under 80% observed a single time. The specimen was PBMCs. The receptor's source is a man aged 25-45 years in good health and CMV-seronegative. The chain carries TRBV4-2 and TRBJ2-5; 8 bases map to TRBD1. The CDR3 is CASSQGRGHGTQYF. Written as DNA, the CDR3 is TGTGCCAGCAGCCAAGGCAGGGGGCATGGGACCCAGTACTTC.